What follows are 26 T cell receptor beta chains derived from one specimen sequenced in a study of radiation and T cells in renal cell carcinoma (dated by TCRdb to 2018 to 2020). The sample's time point, from its label and the paper: blood 2 weeks post-SBRT. The treatment or condition label, read with the paper, signifies: 15 Gy SBRT to primary tumor, nephrectomy 4 weeks later. Preparation of the library involved the immunoSEQ multiplex PCR assay. TCRdb holds this immuneACCESS table with in-frame rearrangements only. Some clones are missing; in checked studies, unresolved V genes explain under half, and the rest has no known cause. In this sample the table shows some 120,000 clones, roughly 91% of which occur a single time. Around 6% of the sample is held by the ten biggest clonotypes. The input for sequencing was blood, taken from a patient whose treatment included radiotherapy and nephrectomy. These receptors all stem from a woman aged 65 to 85 with renal cell carcinoma.

V gene TRBV4-3 combines with J gene TRBJ1-5; D gene unclear. CDR1 is LGHNA and CDR2 is YSLEER in the germline V gene. Trimming stripped 8 bases from V and 2 bases from J, with 16 bases between. This CDR3 region has 15 residues. The CDR3 bases are TGCGCCAGCTCCTATTTGCGAAACGGCAATCAGCCCCAGCATTTT. Its translation is CASSYLRNGNQPQHF.

The chain is built from TRBV29-1 and TRBJ1-2, with D tentatively TRBD1 (5 bases). The CDR3 has 12 amino acids. Germline V CDR1 and CDR2: SQVTM, ANQGSEA. The V gene lost 4 bases and the J gene lost 6 bases, with 12 bases spanning the gap. The chain's CDR3 is CSVGQGAHGYTF. CDR3 nucleotide sequence: TGCAGCGTTGGGCAAGGGGCGCATGGCTACACCTTC.

The chain uses TRBV19 and TRBJ1-2; D possibly corresponds to TRBD1 (5 bases). CDR3 length equals 14 residues. Looked up from germline, CDR1 is LNHDA and CDR2 is SQIVND (reference sequence). Deletions cut 5 bases from V and 2 bases from J, with 12 bases between. The CDR3 sequence is CASSQSGRNYGYTF. The CDR3 nucleotides are TGTGCCAGTAGTCAATCGGGACGGAACTATGGCTACACCTTC.

This clone was detected only once. This chain joins TRBV27 and TRBJ1-3, with 7 bases matching TRBD1. Trimming cost V 9 bases and J 2 bases; bases outside gene matches: 10. Per the germline V gene, CDR1 is MNHEY and CDR2 is SMNVEV (reference sequence). The CDR3 extends over 15 amino acids. CDR3 DNA sequence: TGTGCCAGTTCCTCGACAGGGAGTCCTGGAAACACCATATATTTT. Translation: CASSSTGSPGNTIYF.

This chain uses TRBV19 with TRBJ1-2, with a weak D call TRBD1 (5 bases). The ends were cut back, 4 bases at V and 7 bases at J, with 13 bases in the middle. CDR3 length equals 13 residues. Germline V CDR1 and CDR2: LNHDA, SQIVND (reference sequence). CDR3 region: CASSTGTASGYTF. In nucleotides, the CDR3 is TGTGCCAGTAGTACCGGGACGGCTTCTGGCTACACCTTC.

The chain employs TRBV5-1 and TRBJ2-2; D not certain. The germline V gene encodes CDR1 SGHRS and CDR2 YFSETQ. V was clipped by 4 bases and J by 4 bases, with 8 bases between them. CDR3 size: 13 residues. The CDR3 DNA follows: TGCGCCAGCAGCACAACAGTCACCGGGGAGCTGTTTTTT. Its protein is CASSTTVTGELFF.

The chain employs TRBV7-2 and TRBJ2-5, with 8 bases identical to TRBD2. The CDR3 totals 14 residues. With 4 bases clipped from V and 3 bases from J, the junction kept 4 bases outside the gene matches. The germline CDR1 and CDR2 sequences are SGHTA and FQGNSA. The CDR3: CASSYSGVEETQYF. The CDR3 DNA reads as TGTGCCAGCAGCTATAGCGGGGTCGAAGAGACCCAGTACTTC.

The chain is built from TRBV4-3 and TRBJ2-3; D gene uncertain. Germline CDR1 reads LGHNA; CDR2 reads YSLEER. The V end lost 0 bases, the J end lost 0 bases, and 7 bases lay between the germline ends. CDR3 length: 15 residues. The CDR3 nucleotides read TGCGCCAGCAGCCAAGATCTGGGTAGCACAGATACGCAGTATTTT. This encodes CASSQDLGSTDTQYF.

The J gene is TRBJ2-7, the V gene TRBV7-9; D gene unclear. This CDR3 has 15 residues. The V gene's germline CDR1 is SEHNR and CDR2 FQNEAQ (reference sequence). V lost 0 bases to trimming and J lost 0 bases, with 9 bases between them. The CDR3 protein is CASSLAMSPSYEQYF. CDR3 DNA: TGTGCCAGCAGCTTAGCTATGAGTCCCTCCTACGAGCAGTACTTC. The variable domain in full, with the rest retrieved from reference TRBV7-9 and TRBJ2-7, is DTGVSQNPRHKITKRGQNVTFRCDPISEHNRLYWYRQTLGQGPEFLTYFQNEAQLEKSRLLSDRFSAERPKGSFSTLEIQRTEQGDSAMYLCASSLAMSPSYEQYFGPGTRLTVT.

The chain carries TRBV6-1 and TRBJ1-2, with D hard to call. CDR1 and CDR2 (germline): MNHNS, SASEGT. V gave up 6 bases and J gave up 2 bases, with 10 bases separating them. This CDR3 region has 13 residues. The DNA for the CDR3 is TGTGCCAGCAGATTGGGCAGCAACTATGGCTACACCTTC. Protein sequence: CASRLGSNYGYTF.

The CDR3 DNA follows: TGTGCCAGTAGTCTTGGACAGGGTGAGGTCTACGAGCAGTACTTC. Protein sequence: CASSLGQGEVYEQYF. The chain uses TRBV19 and TRBJ2-7; 8 bases fit TRBD1. This CDR3 has 15 residues. Per the germline V gene, CDR1 is LNHDA and CDR2 is SQIVND (reference sequence). J gave up 3 bases and V 5 bases, and 9 bases lay outside the gene matches.

CDR3 amino acids: CASRTNREGNQPQHF. The CDR3 coding sequence is TGTGCCAGCAGGACAAACAGGGAGGGCAATCAGCCCCAGCATTTT. The gene calls are TRBV6-5 and TRBJ1-5; possibly TRBD1 for D (6 bases). Trimming shortened V by 6 bases and J by 2 bases, and 14 bases separated the two germline ends. The length of the CDR3 is 15 residues. From germline, CDR1 is MNHEY and CDR2 SVGAGI.

The rearrangement links TRBV21-1 to TRBJ2-7; TRBD1, the table's D call, was not compared with the DNA. TRBV21-1 is a listed pseudogene. The CDR3 runs 15 residues. This chain's CDR3 is CASSKAGTRYYEQYF. Here the CDR3 DNA reads TGTGCCAGCAGCAAAGCCGGGACAAGGTACTACGAGCAGTACTTC.

The chain joins TRBV6-5 to TRBJ1-6, with D maybe TRBD1 (6 bases). V dropped 2 bases and J dropped 8 bases, with 10 bases sitting between them. CDR1 and CDR2 (germline): MNHEY, SVGAGI. The CDR3 loop spans 14 amino acids. This CDR3 reads CASSYGGLDSPLHF. In DNA, the CDR3 is TGTGCCAGCAGTTACGGGGGGCTGGATTCACCCCTCCACTTT.

This clone was seen a handful of times. In the same sample, other DNA sequences code for this CDR3. This rearrangement joins TRBV6-5 to TRBJ1-1; D unresolved. The V end was cut by 0 bases, the J end by 0 bases, with 2 bases between. CDR3 length: 13 residues. Germline values: CDR1 MNHEY, CDR2 SVGAGI. In DNA, the CDR3 is TGTGCCAGCAGTTACTCTATGAACACTGAAGCTTTCTTT. This translates into CASSYSMNTEAFF.

The chain joins TRBV5-1 to TRBJ1-4, with 9 bases fitting TRBD1. Germline V gene sequence: CDR1 SGHRS, CDR2 YFSETQ. V was pared by 4 bases and J by 4 bases, with 8 bases of the junction left unmatched. The CDR3 has 16 amino acids. The CDR3: CASSSGQGPRNEKLFF. Written as DNA, the CDR3 is TGCGCCAGCAGCAGTGGACAGGGGCCTCGTAATGAAAAACTGTTTTTT.

Regarding this clone: Other DNA sequences from this sample encode an identical CDR3 as well. This sequence joins TRBV7-9 and TRBJ2-5; 9 bases agree with TRBD1. This CDR3 is 15 amino acids long. V was clipped by 2 bases and J by 1 base; unmatched bases: 2. From germline, CDR1 is SEHNR and CDR2 FQNEAQ (reference sequence). Here the CDR3 DNA reads TGTGCCAGCAGCTTACGGGGACAGGGCCAAGAGACCCAGTACTTC. It yields the protein CASSLRGQGQETQYF.

The chain is built from TRBV5-4 and TRBJ1-6; 7 nucleotides agree with TRBD1. After removal of 4 bases from V and 8 bases from J, the junction contained 6 bases not matched to a gene. Germline CDR1 is SGHNT and CDR2 is YYREEE (reference sequence). This CDR3 region has 14 residues. The CDR3 nucleotides read TGTGCCAGCAGCCCGACAGGGAAGGATTCACCCCTCCACTTT. It encodes CASSPTGKDSPLHF.

The gene calls are TRBV2 and TRBJ1-2; 12 bases line up with TRBD1. This CDR3 has 16 residues. Unmatched junction bases numbered 8, after V lost 6 bases and J lost 3 bases. Germline loops: CDR1 SNHLY, CDR2 FYNNEI. CDR3 in amino acids: CASRRDRGLSDYGYTF. The CDR3 DNA is TGTGCCAGCAGGCGGGACAGGGGGCTTTCTGACTATGGCTACACCTTC. The variable domain in full, completed from reference TRBV2 and TRBJ1-2, reads EPEVTQTPSHQVTQMGQEVILRCVPISNHLYFYWYRQILGQKVEFLVSFYNNEISEKSEIFDDQFSVERPDGSNFTLKIRSTKLEDSAMYFCASRRDRGLSDYGYTFGSGTRLTVV.

The chain employs TRBV9 and TRBJ2-1; no reliable D call. The CDR3 loop spans 14 amino acids. The V end lost 3 bases, the J end lost 3 bases, and 10 bases lay between the germline ends. Per the germline V gene, CDR1 is SGDLS and CDR2 is YYNGEE. CDR3 coding DNA: TGTGCCAGCAGCGCCGATCCGGGCTACAATGAGCAGTTCTTC. Its protein product is CASSADPGYNEQFF.

This clone was detected only once. The V call is TRBV6-5, the J call TRBJ1-5; weak D call: TRBD1 (6 bases). The CDR3 has 15 residues. Deletions cut 4 bases from V and 5 bases from J, with 15 bases between. CDR1 and CDR2 from the germline V gene are MNHEY and SVGAGI. The CDR3 DNA sequence: TGTGCCAGCAGTTCGATAGGGGGTATGGATCAGCCCCAGCATTTT. Translated: CASSSIGGMDQPQHF.

The CDR3 region has the DNA TGCGCCAGCAGCCAACACTTCGGCTTGTCCTACGAGCAGTACTTC. This encodes CASSQHFGLSYEQYF. This chain links TRBV4-3 with TRBJ2-7; D call uncertain. CDR3 length: 15 residues. The V end lost 2 bases, the J end lost 1 base, and 12 bases lay between the germline ends. The germline V gene encodes CDR1 LGHNA and CDR2 YSLEER.

The rearrangement uses TRBV5-1 and TRBJ2-2; D perhaps matches TRBD1 (6 bases). Germline V lookup: CDR1 SGHRS, CDR2 YFSETQ. CDR3 length: 17 amino acids. Between the trimmed V and J ends, which lost 0 bases and 1 base, there was a span of 13 bases. The CDR3 sequence: CASSLAGQGQNTGELFF. The CDR3 nucleotides read TGCGCCAGCAGCTTGGCCGGGCAGGGGCAGAACACCGGGGAGCTGTTTTTT.

The V and J genes are TRBV29-1 and TRBJ1-6; D is perhaps TRBD1 (5 bases). Trimming took off 6 bases at V and 1 base at J, with 7 bases between the two ends. Germline V gene data show CDR1 as SQVTM and CDR2 as ANQGSEA. This CDR3 is 13 amino acids long. The DNA for the CDR3 is TGCAGCGTCGGGGGGTCCTATAATTCACCCCTCCACTTT. Translated: CSVGGSYNSPLHF.

Written as DNA, the CDR3 is TGTGCCAGCAGCGTAGGCGGGGGCGAGGGCAATCAGCCCCAGCATTTT. Protein sequence: CASSVGGGEGNQPQHF. V gene TRBV9 combines with J gene TRBJ1-5; D is perhaps TRBD1 (6 bases). The CDR3 is 16 amino acids. CDR1 SGDLS and CDR2 YYNGEE come from the germline V gene. V gave up 0 bases and J gave up 2 bases, with 12 bases separating them. Full variable domain (rest looked up from reference TRBV9 and TRBJ1-5): DSGVTQTPKHLITATGQRVTLRCSPRSGDLSVYWYQQSLDQGLQFLIQYYNGEERAKGNILERFSAQQFPDLHSELNLSSLELGDSALYFCASSVGGGEGNQPQHFGDGTRLSIL.

The chain joins TRBV11-2 to TRBJ2-1; D might be TRBD1 or TRBD2, each matching 6 bases. V gave up 2 bases and J gave up 2 bases, with 13 bases separating them. The CDR3 consists of 16 residues. The germline gives CDR1 SGHAT, CDR2 FQNNGV. CDR3 DNA: TGTGCCAGCAGCTTATTAACAGGGAGGACCTACAATGAGCAGTTCTTC. This translates into CASSLLTGRTYNEQFF.